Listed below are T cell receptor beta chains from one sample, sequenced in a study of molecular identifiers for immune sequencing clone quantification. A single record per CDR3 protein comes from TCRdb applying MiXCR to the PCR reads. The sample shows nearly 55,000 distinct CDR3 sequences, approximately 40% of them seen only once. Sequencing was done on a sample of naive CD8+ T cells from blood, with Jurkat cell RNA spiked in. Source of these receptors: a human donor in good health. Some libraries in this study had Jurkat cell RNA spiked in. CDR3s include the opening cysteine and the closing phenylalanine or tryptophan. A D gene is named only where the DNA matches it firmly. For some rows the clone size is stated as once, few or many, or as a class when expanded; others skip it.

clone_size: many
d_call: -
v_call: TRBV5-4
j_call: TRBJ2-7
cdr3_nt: TGTGCCAGCAGCTTGGGCACCTACGAGCAGTACTTC
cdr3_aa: CASSLGTYEQYF

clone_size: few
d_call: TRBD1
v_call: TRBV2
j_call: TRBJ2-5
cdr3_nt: TGTGCCAGCAGTGACAGTCAGGACAGGGGGCAAGAGACCCAGTACTTC
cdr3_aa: CASSDSQDRGQETQYF

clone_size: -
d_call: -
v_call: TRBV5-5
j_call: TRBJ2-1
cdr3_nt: TGTGCCAGCAGCTTGACAGGTTACAATGAGCAGTTCTTC
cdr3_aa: CASSLTGYNEQFF

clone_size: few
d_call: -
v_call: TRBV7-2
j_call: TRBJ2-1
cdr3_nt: TGTGCCAGCAGCTTATCCCCGGTTATTTTAGAAAACAATGAGCAGTTCTTC
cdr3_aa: CASSLSPVILENNEQFF

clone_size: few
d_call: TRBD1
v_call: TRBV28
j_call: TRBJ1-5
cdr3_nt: TGTGCCAGCAGTTTAGACAGGGCAAGCAATCAGCCCCAGCATTTT
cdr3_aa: CASSLDRASNQPQHF

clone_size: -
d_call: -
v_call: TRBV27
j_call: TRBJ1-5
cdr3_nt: TGTGCCAGCAGTTTGGACGGTACTAATCAGCCCCAGCATTTT
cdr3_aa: CASSLDGTNQPQHF

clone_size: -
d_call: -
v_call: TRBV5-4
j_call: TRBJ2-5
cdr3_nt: TGTGCCAGCAGCTCACCCCGGGGGCCCCAAGAGACCCAGTACTTC
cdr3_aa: CASSSPRGPQETQYF

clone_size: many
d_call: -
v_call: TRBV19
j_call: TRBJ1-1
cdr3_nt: TGTGCCAGCAGGTCAGCGAGAGGGGCTTTGAACACTGAAGCTTTCTTT
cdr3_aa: CASRSARGALNTEAFF

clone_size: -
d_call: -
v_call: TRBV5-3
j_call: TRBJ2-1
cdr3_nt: TGTGCCAGCAGCTTGGCTCTAGGAGGGAGCTACAATGAGCAGTTCTTC
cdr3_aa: CASSLALGGSYNEQFF

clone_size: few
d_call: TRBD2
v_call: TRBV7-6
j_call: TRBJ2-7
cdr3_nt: TGTGCCAGCAGCTGGATTCTAGCGGGAGGAAGGGGCGAGCAGTACTTC
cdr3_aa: CASSWILAGGRGEQYF

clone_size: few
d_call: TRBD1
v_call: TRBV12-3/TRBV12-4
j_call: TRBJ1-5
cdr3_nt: TGTGCCAGCAGTTTCTTACAGGGGCAGCCCCAGCATTTT
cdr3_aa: CASSFLQGQPQHF

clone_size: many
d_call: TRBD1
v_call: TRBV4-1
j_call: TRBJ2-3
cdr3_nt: TGCGCCAGCAGCCAACAGCCTAGGGGGCCCGAGGGAGAGACGCAGTATTTT
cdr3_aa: CASSQQPRGPEGETQYF

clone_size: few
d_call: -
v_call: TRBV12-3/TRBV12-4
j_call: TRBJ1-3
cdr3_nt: TGTGCCAGCATGCCCCCTGGAAACACCATATATTTT
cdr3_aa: CASMPPGNTIYF

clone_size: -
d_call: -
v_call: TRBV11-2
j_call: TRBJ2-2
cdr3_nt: TGTGCCAGCAGCACGAGAGACAGATCCACCGGGGAGCTGTTTTTT
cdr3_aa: CASSTRDRSTGELFF

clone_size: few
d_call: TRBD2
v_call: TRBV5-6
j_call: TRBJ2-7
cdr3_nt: TGTGCCAGCAGCCCGATAGCGGGAGCTCGAATCGAGCAGTACTTC
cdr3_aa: CASSPIAGARIEQYF

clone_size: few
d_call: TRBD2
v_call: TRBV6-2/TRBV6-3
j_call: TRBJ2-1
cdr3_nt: TGTGCCAGCAGTTATAGCTGGGGACGGGGGGATGAGCAGTTCTTC
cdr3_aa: CASSYSWGRGDEQFF

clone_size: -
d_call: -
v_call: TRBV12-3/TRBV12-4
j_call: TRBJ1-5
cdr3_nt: TGTGCCAGCAGTTATAAGCAGGGAGGGGTTCAGCCCCAGCATTTT
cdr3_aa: CASSYKQGGVQPQHF

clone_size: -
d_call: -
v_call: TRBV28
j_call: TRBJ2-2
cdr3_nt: TGTGCCACCCTCCCAGGGACCTCCCAGGCCGGGGAGCTGATTTTT
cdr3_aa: CATLPGTSQAGELIF

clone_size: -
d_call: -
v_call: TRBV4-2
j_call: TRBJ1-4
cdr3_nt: TGTGCCAGCAGCCAAGATGGTGGGCGCGAAAAACTGTTTTTT
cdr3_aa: CASSQDGGREKLFF

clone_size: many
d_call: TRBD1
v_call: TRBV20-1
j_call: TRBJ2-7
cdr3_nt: TGCAGTGCTAGAGATTTACAGGGGAAGAATTCCTACGAGCAGTACTTC
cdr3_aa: CSARDLQGKNSYEQYF

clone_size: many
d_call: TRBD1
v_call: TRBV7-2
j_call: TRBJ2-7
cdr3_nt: TGTGCCAGCAGCTTAGTGCTCCGACAGGGGGCTTTACGAGCAGTAAAGTACTTC
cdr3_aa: CASSLVLRQGALRAVKYF

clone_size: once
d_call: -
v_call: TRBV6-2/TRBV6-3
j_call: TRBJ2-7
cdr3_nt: TGTGCCAGCATGGGCAGGCCGCACGAGCAGAACTTC
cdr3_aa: CASMGRPHEQNF

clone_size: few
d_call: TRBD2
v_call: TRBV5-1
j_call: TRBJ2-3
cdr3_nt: TGCGCCAGCAGCTTGATTGGCCGGGGGGGAGATACGCAGTATTTT
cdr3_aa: CASSLIGRGGDTQYF

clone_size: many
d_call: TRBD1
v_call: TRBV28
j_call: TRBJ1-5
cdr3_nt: TGTGCCTCGGGACAGAGAGATCAGCCCCAGCATTTT
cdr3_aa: CASGQRDQPQHF

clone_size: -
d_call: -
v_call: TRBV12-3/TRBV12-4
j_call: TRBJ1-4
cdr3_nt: TGTGCCAGCAGTTTTACAGGTTTGGGTGAAAAACTGTCTTTT
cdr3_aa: CASSFTGLGEKLSF

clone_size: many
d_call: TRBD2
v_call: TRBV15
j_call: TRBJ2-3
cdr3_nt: TGTGCCACCACTAGCGGGAGTGGAGATACGCAGTATTTT
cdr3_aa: CATTSGSGDTQYF

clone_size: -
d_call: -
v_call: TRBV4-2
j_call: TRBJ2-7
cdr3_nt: TGTGCCAGCAGCCAAGAGGACAGCACCTACGAGCAGTACTTC
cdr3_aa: CASSQEDSTYEQYF

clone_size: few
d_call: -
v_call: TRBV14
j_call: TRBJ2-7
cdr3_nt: TGTGCCAGCAGCCAAGCCCCCTTGCCGTCGGGCTACGAGCAGTACTTC
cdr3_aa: CASSQAPLPSGYEQYF

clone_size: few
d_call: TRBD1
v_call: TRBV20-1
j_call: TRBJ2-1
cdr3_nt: TGCAGTGCAGGGACAGGTCTTCCTGGTGAGCAGTTCTTC
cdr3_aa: CSAGTGLPGEQFF

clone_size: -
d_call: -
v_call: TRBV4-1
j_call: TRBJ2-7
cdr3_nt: TGCGCCAGCAGCCTTATTCGTGAGCGGACCTACGAGCAGTACTTC
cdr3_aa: CASSLIRERTYEQYF

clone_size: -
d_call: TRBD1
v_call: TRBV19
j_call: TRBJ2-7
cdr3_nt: TGTGCCAGTAGTCCAGGGACAGGGGGCTACGAGCAGTACTTC
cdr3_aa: CASSPGTGGYEQYF